This T cell receptor beta chain was identified in a study of CD8 T cells in Susac syndrome. Random hexamers served to reverse transcribe roughly 0.45 to 1 ug RNA. Amplification of TCR beta CDR3 used immunoSEQ multiplex PCR across 54 Vbeta and 13 Jbeta. TCRdb called the immunoSEQ multiplex PCR reads again in MiXCR, with one record for every CDR3 protein. The sample consists of 150,000 to 180,000 distinct CDR3 sequences, about 94% of them appearing once. TCR beta was sequenced from blood CD8+ and CD4+ T cells. The multiple sclerosis control group was made up of treatment-naive patients with stable or active relapsing-remitting disease. The CDR3 is 12 amino acids. Between the trimmed V and J ends, which lost 7 bases and 2 bases, there was a span of 8 bases. CDR1 SEHNR and CDR2 FQNEAQ come from the germline V gene (reference sequence).

The rearrangement uses TRBV7-9 and TRBJ1-2, with D uncertain. Sequences were obtained from CD8+ T cells from PBMCs. This sequence was found in a human donor with multiple sclerosis. The CDR3 region has the DNA TGTGCCAGCACCCGGAAGAACTATGGCTACACCTTC. It encodes CASTRKNYGYTF.